The 25 T cell receptor delta chains below all came from one sample that was sequenced in a study of gamma delta lymphoproliferative disorders and STAT genes. Sequencing used genomic DNA taken from PBMCs of patients and controls. TCRdb ran CATT on the multiplex PCR reads. The sample carries under 2,000 delta-chain clones, approximately 2.5% recorded once. The sequenced material came from blood. These receptors came from a human donor in good health.

As for this clone: The protein TCRdb gives is from a much larger clone and does not agree with this DNA's translation at residue 3, likely a read error; the protein shown here comes from the DNA. The chain has TRDV1 and TRDJ1, with a weak D call TRDD3 (6 bases). This CDR3 has 20 residues. Germline loops: CDR1 TSWWSYY, CDR2 QGS. Here the CDR3 reads CAFGDFIIRGDYRGTDKLIF. The CDR3, as DNA: TGTGCTTTTGGGGATTTCATAATTCGTGGGGATTATAGGGGGACCGATAAACTCATCTTT.

As concerns this clone: TCRdb's protein for this DNA is that of a much larger clone and differs from the translation at residue 3, likely a read error; the protein shown is the DNA translation. V is TRDV2 and J is TRDJ1; 11 bases are shared with TRDD3. The CDR3 spans 17 residues. The germline CDR1 and CDR2 sequences are GEAIGNYY and EKD. CDR3 bases: TGTGCCCGTGACTCCTTGCTGGGGGATACAGTGTCCGATAAACTCATCTTT. Its protein product is CARDSLLGDTVSDKLIF.

As regards this clone: The protein in TCRdb stems from a much larger clone and differs at residue 8 from this DNA's translation, likely a read error; here the protein is translated from the DNA. The V call is TRDV2, the J call TRDJ3; 8 bases fit TRDD3. Losses at the gene ends were 0 bases for V and 0 bases for J; bases not matched to a gene: 9. CDR1 and CDR2 from the germline V gene are GEAIGNYY and EKD. The CDR3 loop spans 20 amino acids. The CDR3 nucleotides read TGTGCCTGTGACACCCTACTGAGGGATACGAGCTCCTGGGACACCCGACAGATGTTTTTC. Translating it yields CACDTLLRDTSSWDTRQMFF.

This clone has a handful of counts. The amino acid sequence in TCRdb belongs to a much larger clone and departs from this DNA's translation at residue 5, likely a sequencing read error; the sequence shown is translated from the DNA. The V and J genes are TRAV38-2/DV8 and TRDJ1, with D perhaps matching TRDD3 (6 bases). Germline CDR1 reads TSESDYY; CDR2 reads QEAYKQQN. The CDR3 consists of 18 residues. Trimming stripped 7 bases from V and 0 bases from J, with 25 bases between. The CDR3 here is CAYQEDTLFPPYTDKLIF. Here the CDR3 DNA reads TGTGCTTATCAGGAGGATACATTGTTCCCTCCTTACACCGATAAACTCATCTTT.

This clone was found once. The J gene is TRDJ1, the V gene TRDV2, with 9 nucleotides matching TRDD3. The CDR3 has 13 residues. The trim removed 3 bases at V and 10 bases at J, leaving 8 bases unmatched. Per germline, CDR1 GEAIGNYY and CDR2 EKD. CDR3 bases: TGTGCCTGTGACTTTACTGGGGGAGAAATACTCATCTTT. The encoded protein is CACDFTGGEILIF.

In this sample, this clone turned up a few times. This DNA's translation and the protein TCRdb lists, from a much larger clone, do not match at residue 6, likely due to a read error; the protein shown is translated from the DNA. The chain carries TRDV1 and TRDJ1, with a weak D call TRDD3 (5 bases). The ends were cut back, 8 bases at V and 2 bases at J, with 21 bases in the middle. CDR3 length equals 16 residues. Germline V gene lookup returns CDR1 TSWWSYY and CDR2 QGS. The DNA of the CDR3 is TGTGCTCTTTTCACGAAAGGGGGGCCTTGGACCGATAAACTCATCTTT. Amino acids: CALFTKGGPWTDKLIF.

Of note for this clone: The translation of this DNA and the TCRdb protein of a much larger clone differ at residue 11, probably owing to a read error; the protein shown here is translated from the DNA. The V and J genes are TRDV1 and TRDJ1; 9 bases fit TRDD2. Looked up from germline, CDR1 is TSWWSYY and CDR2 is QGS. CDR3 length: 21 amino acids. V was pared by 2 bases and J by 0 bases, with 19 bases of the junction left unmatched. As DNA, the CDR3 is TGTGCTCTTGGGGAATATCACCTTCCTACATGTGGGATTCAGTACACCGATAAACTCATCTTT. Its protein is CALGEYHLPTCGIQYTDKLIF.

This clone was found a few times. The likely explanation is a read error, given a far larger clone one base away. At the DNA level, this CDR3 is encoded by other sequences in the same sample as well. The chain combines TRDV2 with TRDJ2; a possible D gene is TRDD3 (6 bases). The CDR3 loop spans 15 amino acids. CDR1 is GEAIGNYY and CDR2 is EKD in the germline V gene. V was trimmed by 0 bases and J by 3 bases, leaving 10 bases between them. CDR3 coding DNA: TGTGCCTGTGACACCGGACTGGGACTGACAGCACAACTCTTCTTT. It specifies CACDTGLGLTAQLFF.

Concerning this clone: The protein recorded in TCRdb matches a much larger clone and deviates from this DNA's translation at residue 5, suggesting a read error; the protein here is obtained by translating the DNA. The CDR3 loop reads CACDRLSGGHTPAADKLIF. The CDR3 coding sequence is TGTGCCTGTGACAGACTCTCTGGGGGACACACCCCCGCTGCCGATAAACTCATCTTT. The J gene is TRDJ1, the V gene TRDV2, with 8 bases matching TRDD3. The ends lost 2 bases at V and 3 bases at J; junction bases unmatched: 19. This CDR3 is 19 amino acids long. Germline assignment: CDR1 GEAIGNYY and CDR2 EKD.

Concerning this clone: A far larger clone is one nucleotide away, so this likely arose from a read error. V gene TRDV2 combines with J gene TRDJ1; 11 bases line up with TRDD3. CDR1 GEAIGNYY and CDR2 EKD come from the germline V gene. The CDR3 runs 19 residues. This CDR3 reads CARDTPTWGIPVSVDKLIF. The CDR3 nucleotides read TGTGCCCGTGACACCCCCACCTGGGGGATACCCGTTAGTGTCGATAAACTCATCTTT.

This clone has more than one count but fewer than ten. A far larger clone is a single base away, which makes a read error likely. In the same sample, other DNA sequences code for this CDR3. The chain uses TRDV1 and TRDJ1; a possible D gene is TRDD3 (7 bases). The germline CDR1 and CDR2 sequences are TSWWSYY and QGS. The CDR3 has 23 amino acids. CDR3 nucleotide sequence: TGTGCTCTTGGGGAACTAGCATCCTTCCCCCTGTACTGGGGTTTTCAGGACCCCGATAAGCTCATCTTT. Protein: CALGELASFPLYWGFQDPDKLIF.

This clone was seen only a few times. TCRdb has a much larger clone's protein, which differs at residue 9 from the translation of this DNA, likely because of a read error; what is shown is the protein translated from the DNA. This chain connects TRDV2 to TRDJ1; 8 bases map to TRDD3. Germline V gene lookup returns CDR1 GEAIGNYY and CDR2 EKD. CDR3 length: 17 residues. V lost 2 bases and J lost 4; bases outside the gene matches: 14. The CDR3 DNA is TGTGCCTGTGACAGACTGGGGGCCCCAGTTTCTTACGATAAACTCATCTTT. Translating it yields CACDRLGAPVSYDKLIF.

As to this clone: A far larger clone is a single base away, which makes a read error likely. The sample contains more than one DNA sequence encoding this CDR3. The chain employs TRDV2 and TRDJ1, with TRDD2 as a possible D gene (6 bases). The CDR3 runs 13 residues. The ends were cut back, 7 bases at V and 3 bases at J, with 14 bases in the middle. Germline-derived CDR1 and CDR2 are GEAIGNYY and EKD. The CDR3 DNA is TGTGCCTGCGACTCCTACTGCCCCGATAAACTCATCTTT. It codes for CACDSYCPDKLIF.

Comments on this clone: TCRdb shows a much larger clone's protein in place of this DNA's translation, and the two differ at residue 21, likely through a read error; the protein shown is translated from the DNA. This chain uses TRDV2 with TRDJ1; D may be TRDD2 (8 bases). The CDR3 is 22 residues long. The germline V gene encodes CDR1 GEAIGNYY and CDR2 EKD. CDR3 in amino acids: CACDAAFLINSDTRTPSLKLTF. The CDR3 DNA follows: TGTGCCTGTGACGCCGCCTTCCTAATCAATTCGGATACGCGGACTCCCTCGCTTAAACTCACCTTT.

To note about this clone: The translation of this DNA and the TCRdb protein of a much larger clone differ at residue 10, probably owing to a read error; the protein shown here is translated from the DNA. The gene calls are TRDV2 and TRDJ1; 10 positions match TRDD3. This CDR3 is 15 amino acids long. CDR1 is GEAIGNYY, CDR2 EKD, per germline. V lost 1 base and J lost 8; bases outside the gene matches: 9. Written as DNA, the CDR3 is TGTGCCTGTGACACTCTTGGGGGATACATCCCAAAACTCATCTTT. Encoded protein: CACDTLGGYIPKLIF.

About this clone: The mismatch at residue 4 between this DNA's translation and the TCRdb protein of a much larger clone likely reflects a read error; the protein shown is translated from the DNA. The V call is TRDV2, the J call TRDJ1, with 7 bases fitting TRDD3. The trim removed 5 bases at V and 2 bases at J, leaving 10 bases unmatched. CDR3 size: 15 residues. CDR1 is GEAIGNYY, CDR2 EKD, per germline. The CDR3 region is CACGTYQLGTDKLIF. CDR3 nucleotide sequence: TGTGCCTGTGGAACCTACCAACTGGGGACCGATAAACTCATCTTT.

Comments on this clone: It is likely a read error: a sequence one base away is far more abundant. CDR3 in amino acids: CACDTVRLGDTKTLSSWDTRRMFF. For the CDR3, the DNA is TGTGCCTGTGACACCGTTCGCCTGGGGGATACCAAAACGCTAAGCTCCTGGGACACCCGACGGATGTTTTTC. The V gene is TRDV2, the J gene TRDJ3; 11 bases match TRDD3. The CDR3 extends over 24 amino acids. The germline V gene encodes CDR1 GEAIGNYY and CDR2 EKD.

Worth noting for this clone: For this DNA, TCRdb reports the protein of a much larger clone, which diverges at residue 4, most likely from a read error; the protein presented here is translated directly from the DNA. The chain combines TRDV2 with TRDJ1, with TRDD3 identical over 11 bases. V dropped 5 bases and J dropped 0; count of bases not matched to a gene: 7. This CDR3 is 16 amino acids long. Looked up from germline, CDR1 is GEAIGNYY and CDR2 is EKD. CDR3 amino acids: CACGILLGDNTDKLIF. CDR3 in DNA: TGTGCCTGTGGCATTCTACTGGGGGATAACACCGATAAACTCATCTTT.

Turning to this clone: This likely reflects a read error, since a far larger clone is one base away. In the same sample, other DNA sequences code for this CDR3. This chain links TRDV2 with TRDJ1; TRDD3 matches 8 bases. The germline gives CDR1 GEAIGNYY, CDR2 EKD. The CDR3 has 17 amino acids. The CDR3 loop reads CACDGLGTTGGTDKLIF. The CDR3 DNA reads as TGCGCCTGTGACGGATTGGGGACTACTGGGGGGACCGATAAACTCATCTTT.

Of note for this clone: One base separates it from a far larger clone, so it is likely a read error. It is unclear where the CDR3 begins or ends on the DNA, so no DNA is shown, and the CDR3 is as TCRdb lists it. Additional DNA sequences in this sample encode the identical CDR3. The chain uses TRAV29/DV5 and TRDJ1; the DNA was not compared with TRDD3, the D call given in the table. Germline V gene sequence: CDR1 NSMFDY, CDR2 ISSIKDK. Ends included, the CDR3 has 24 residues. CDR3 protein: CSVLLCSKRRPALLGGLYTDKLIF.

As for this clone: A far larger clone lies a single base away; this is likely a read error. Different DNA sequences within this sample yield the same CDR3. The DNA of the CDR3 is TGTGCCTGTGACACTCTGGGGGATACACGGGATAAACTCATCTTT. Its protein product is CACDTLGDTRDKLIF. The chain couples TRDV2 to TRDJ1; 11 bases line up with TRDD3. Losses at the gene ends were 1 base for V and 5 bases for J; bases not matched to a gene: 5. Per the germline V gene, CDR1 is GEAIGNYY and CDR2 is EKD. This CDR3 has 15 amino acids.

This clone was counted between two and nine times. The mismatch at residue 9 between this DNA's translation and the TCRdb protein of a much larger clone likely reflects a read error; the protein shown is translated from the DNA. The V and J genes are TRDV2 and TRDJ1; D is unclear. Germline V gene sequence: CDR1 GEAIGNYY, CDR2 EKD. The CDR3 is 16 amino acids. V dropped 0 bases and J dropped 0 bases, with 13 bases sitting between them. This chain's CDR3 is CACDTVALRDTDKLIF. CDR3 in DNA: TGTGCCTGTGACACCGTGGCCTTGCGGGACACCGATAAACTCATCTTT.

A word on this clone: It is unclear where the CDR3 begins or ends on the DNA, so no DNA is shown, and the CDR3 is as TCRdb lists it. The rearrangement joins TRAV29/DV5 to TRDJ2; the table's D call of TRDD3 was not tested on the DNA. The germline V gene encodes CDR1 NSMFDY and CDR2 ISSIKDK. The CDR3 sequence runs 23 residues, both termini included. The chain's CDR3 is CSVLLCSPPAGPNDWGVVAQLFF.

This clone was seen only a few times. This DNA translates differently at residue 3 from the TCRdb protein, which is that of a much larger clone; a read error is likely, and the protein shown is the DNA's own translation. V and J are TRDV2 and TRDJ1, with D hard to call. The germline V gene encodes CDR1 GEAIGNYY and CDR2 EKD. This CDR3 region has 16 residues. CDR3 sequence: CARDTVALQDTDKLIF. CDR3 nucleotides: TGTGCCCGTGACACCGTGGCCTTGCAGGACACCGATAAACTCATCTTT.

In regard to this clone: A far more abundant clone sits one base away, making this likely a read error. Other DNA sequences within the sample encode an identical CDR3. This chain links TRDV2 with TRDJ1; 12 bases are shared with TRDD3. Germline V lookup: CDR1 GEAIGNYY, CDR2 EKD. This CDR3 is built from 21 residues. Losses at the gene ends were 0 bases for V and 0 bases for J; bases not matched to a gene: 16. The CDR3 reads CACDTVVLGDTRTGNTDKLIF. The CDR3 DNA sequence: TGTGCCTGTGACACCGTTGTCCTGGGGGATACGCGTACAGGAAACACCGATAAACTCATCTTT.